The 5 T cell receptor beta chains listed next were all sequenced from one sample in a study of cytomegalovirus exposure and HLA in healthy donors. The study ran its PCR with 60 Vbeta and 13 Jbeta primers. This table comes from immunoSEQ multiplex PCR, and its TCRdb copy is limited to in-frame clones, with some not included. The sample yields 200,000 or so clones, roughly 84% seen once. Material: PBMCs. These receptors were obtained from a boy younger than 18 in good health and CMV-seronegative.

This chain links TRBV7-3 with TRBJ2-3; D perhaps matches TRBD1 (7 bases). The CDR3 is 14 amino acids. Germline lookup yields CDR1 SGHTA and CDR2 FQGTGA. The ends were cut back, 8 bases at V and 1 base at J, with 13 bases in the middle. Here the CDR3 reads CASSGGTRTDTQYF. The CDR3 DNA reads TGTGCCAGCTCAGGGGGGACGCGCACAGATACGCAGTATTTT.

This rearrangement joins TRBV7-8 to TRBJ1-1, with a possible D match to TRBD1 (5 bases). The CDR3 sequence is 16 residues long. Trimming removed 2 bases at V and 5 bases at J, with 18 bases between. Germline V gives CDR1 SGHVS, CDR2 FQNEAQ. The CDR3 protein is CASSLLSSAGNTEAFF. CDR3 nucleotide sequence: TGTGCCAGCAGCTTATTAAGTTCTGCAGGGAATACTGAAGCTTTCTTT.

This chain's CDR3 is CASRGGGVGTDTQYF. The CDR3 nucleotides read TGTGCCAGCAGGGGGGGAGGCGTAGGCACAGATACGCAGTATTTT. The chain has TRBV5-6 and TRBJ2-3, with D perhaps TRBD2 (6 bases). The CDR3 loop spans 15 amino acids. Germline V gene data show CDR1 as SGHDT and CDR2 as YYEEEE. Trimming removed 5 bases from V and 1 base from J, with 14 bases in between.

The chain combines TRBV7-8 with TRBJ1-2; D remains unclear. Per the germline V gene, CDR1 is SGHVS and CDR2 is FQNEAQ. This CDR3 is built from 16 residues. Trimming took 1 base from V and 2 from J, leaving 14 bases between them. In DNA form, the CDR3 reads TGTGCCAGCAGCTTAGGACGGACTGTGACCAACTATGGCTACACCTTC. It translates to CASSLGRTVTNYGYTF.

The CDR3, as DNA: TGTGCCTGGAGTACCGGGACAGGGGTCTACGAGCAGTACTTC. It encodes CAWSTGTGVYEQYF. V gene TRBV30 combines with J gene TRBJ2-7; 10 bases match TRBD1. The germline V gene encodes CDR1 GTSNPN and CDR2 SVGIG (reference sequence). This CDR3 spans 14 amino acids. With 2 bases clipped from V and 3 bases from J, the junction kept 4 bases outside the gene matches.